The source of this T cell receptor (beta chain) is a study of Ad26.COV2.S vaccination and SARS-CoV-2 variants. Study conclusions and caveats: Reported findings describe substantial breadth in spike-specific CD8+ and CD4+ T cell responses following vaccination.

Note on this clone: Antigen unknown.

The method was immunoSEQ multiplex PCR; TCRdb's version includes in-frame clones alone and lacks a portion of them. In the table there are roughly 40,000 clones, roughly 84% of which are singletons. V shed 1 base and J shed 8 bases, with 11 bases lying between them. The germline V gene encodes CDR1 SGHRS and CDR2 YFSETQ. The CDR3 is 13 residues long. The receptor's source is a human donor who had recovered from COVID-19. This sample comprised peripheral blood, obtained after recovery from COVID-19. The chain couples TRBV5-1 to TRBJ2-3, with D perhaps given as TRBD1 or TRBD2 (5 bases each). In DNA form, the CDR3 reads TGCGCCAGCAGCTTGATCGGGGACGGTACGCAGTATTTT. The encoded protein is CASSLIGDGTQYF.